What follows are 19 T cell receptor beta chains derived from one specimen sequenced in a study of OX40 agonist ivuxolimab in advanced cancers. Data came from immunoSEQ multiplex PCR; TCRdb stores just in-frame clones and leaves some out. The sample yields about 31,000 clones, 75% to 90% seen once. Here the sequenced sample was CD4+ or CD8+ T cells sorted from blood, taken in a trial of the OX40 agonist ivuxolimab. The receptors stem from an adult with an advanced solid tumor such as melanoma, head and neck, liver or kidney cancer.

This clone appeared a single time. The V call is TRBV19, the J call TRBJ2-2, with D possibly TRBD2 on 5 matching bases. From germline, CDR1 is LNHDA and CDR2 SQIVND (reference sequence). The V and J ends lost 1 base and 4 bases respectively, with 13 bases between them. This CDR3 has 16 residues. This chain's CDR3 is CASSIVTGIGTGELFF. Written as DNA, the CDR3 is TGTGCCAGTAGTATAGTCACGGGGATCGGCACCGGGGAGCTGTTTTTT.

The gene calls are TRBV15 and TRBJ2-7; either TRBD1 or TRBD2 may supply D (7 bases each). Trimming left V 4 bases short and J 3 bases short, with 13 bases between. CDR3 length: 14 residues. CDR1 is LNHNV and CDR2 is YYDKDF in the germline V gene (reference sequence). DNA for the CDR3: TGTGCCACCAGCAAGGGGGGGACAGACTACGAGCAGTACTTC. Protein: CATSKGGTDYEQYF.

The V and J genes are TRBV27 and TRBJ1-5; 7 bases match TRBD1. With 5 bases clipped from V and 4 bases from J, the junction kept 2 bases outside the gene matches. CDR1 and CDR2 (germline): MNHEY, SMNVEV (reference sequence). The CDR3 contains 13 residues. The chain's CDR3 is CASSTGENQPQHF. CDR3 DNA: TGTGCCAGCAGTACAGGGGAAAATCAGCCCCAGCATTTT.

The rearrangement joins TRBV9 to TRBJ2-2; no reliable D call. V was shortened by 1 base and J by 7 bases, with 8 bases between the two germline ends. The CDR3 runs 13 residues. In germline, CDR1 is SGDLS, CDR2 YYNGEE. The CDR3 protein is CASSVSGGGELFF. The CDR3 coding sequence is TGTGCCAGCAGCGTATCGGGCGGCGGGGAGCTGTTTTTT. The full variable domain, with the rest looked up from reference TRBV9 and TRBJ2-2, is DSGVTQTPKHLITATGQRVTLRCSPRSGDLSVYWYQQSLDQGLQFLIQYYNGEERAKGNILERFSAQQFPDLHSELNLSSLELGDSALYFCASSVSGGGELFFGEGSRLTVL.

This rearrangement joins TRBV18 to TRBJ2-7, with TRBD1 matching over 10 bases. Germline lookup yields CDR1 KGHSH and CDR2 LQKENI. CDR3 length equals 15 residues. J lost 2 bases, V lost 5 bases, and 6 bases had no gene match. The CDR3 DNA follows: TGTGCCAGCTCATCCCGGGACAGGGGTCCCTACGAGCAGTACTTC. This encodes CASSSRDRGPYEQYF. Based on the CDR3 plus reference TRBV18 and TRBJ2-7, the full variable domain is NAGVMQNPRHLVRRRGQEARLRCSPMKGHSHVYWYRQLPEEGLKFMVYLQKENIIDESGMPKERFSAEFPKEGPSILRIQQVVRGDSAAYFCASSSRDRGPYEQYFGPGTRLTVT.

The chain couples TRBV9 to TRBJ2-5, with TRBD2 identical over 11 bases. This CDR3 has 16 residues. CDR1 SGDLS and CDR2 YYNGEE come from the germline V gene. Trimming took 3 bases from V and 2 from J; bases not matched to a gene: 6. CDR3 sequence (DNA): TGTGCCAGCAGCGCCGGGACTAGCGGTCCACAAGAGACCCAGTACTTC. Protein sequence: CASSAGTSGPQETQYF.

V usage is TRBV5-6 and J usage is TRBJ1-1; D gene uncertain. The CDR3 spans 16 residues. Germline V gene sequence: CDR1 SGHDT, CDR2 YYEEEE. V dropped 0 bases and J dropped 1 base, with 13 bases sitting between them. This CDR3 reads CASSLAPPLANTEAFF. The CDR3, as DNA: TGTGCCAGCAGCTTGGCGCCCCCATTGGCGAACACTGAAGCTTTCTTT.

The count of this clone is one. The chain couples TRBV5-1 to TRBJ2-7; possibly TRBD2 for D (6 bases). Per germline, CDR1 SGHRS and CDR2 YFSETQ. Trimming shortened V by 1 base and J by 5 bases, and 13 bases separated the two germline ends. The CDR3 covers 14 residues. This chain's CDR3 is CASSLTQGGHEQYF. CDR3 nucleotide sequence: TGCGCCAGCAGCTTGACTCAGGGAGGCCACGAGCAGTACTTC.

Note on this clone: Distinct nucleotide sequences in the sample also encode this CDR3. The rearrangement joins TRBV5-4 to TRBJ2-7, with D hard to call. The CDR3 totals 11 residues. CDR1 is SGHNT and CDR2 is YYREEE in the germline V gene (reference sequence). V was cut by 4 bases and J by 3 bases, with 5 bases left in between. The CDR3 protein is CASSLDYEQYF. The CDR3 nucleotides are TGTGCCAGCAGCCTAGACTACGAGCAGTACTTC. The entire variable domain, with the rest obtained from reference TRBV5-4 and TRBJ2-7, is as follows: ETGVTQSPTHLIKTRGQQVTLRCSSQSGHNTVSWYQQALGQGPQFIFQYYREEENGRGNFPPRFSGLQFPNYSSELNVNALELDDSALYLCASSLDYEQYFGPGTRLTVT.

The rearrangement uses TRBV19 and TRBJ2-7; 10 bases are a match to TRBD2. The CDR3 spans 16 residues. The V and J ends lost 0 bases and 6 bases, in that order; junction bases with no gene match: 8. Germline V gives CDR1 LNHDA, CDR2 SQIVND (reference sequence). The chain's CDR3 is CASSIEPSGSFSEQYF. CDR3 bases: TGTGCCAGTAGTATAGAACCTAGCGGGAGTTTTTCCGAGCAGTACTTC.

This chain connects TRBV5-4 to TRBJ2-5; possible D gene TRBD2, 6 bases. V lost 6 bases and J lost 2, with 14 bases in between. CDR1 SGHNT and CDR2 YYREEE come from the germline V gene (reference sequence). This CDR3 comprises 14 residues. In DNA, the CDR3 is TGTGCCAGCAACCAACGGGGAGGACAAGAGACCCAGTACTTC. As protein: CASNQRGGQETQYF.

J is TRBJ1-1 and V is TRBV19; 7 nucleotides line up with TRBD1. The germline V gene has CDR1 LNHDA and CDR2 SQIVND (reference sequence). This CDR3 is 13 amino acids long. V lost 5 bases, J lost 1 base, and 1 base stayed unmatched. The CDR3 nucleotides read TGTGCCAGTAGTCACAGGGGGAACACTGAAGCTTTCTTT. Translated: CASSHRGNTEAFF. The full variable domain, with the rest looked up from reference TRBV19 and TRBJ1-1, is DGGITQSPKYLFRKEGQNVTLSCEQNLNHDAMYWYRQDPGQGLRLIYYSQIVNDFQKGDIAEGYSVSREKKESFPLTVTSAQKNPTAFYLCASSHRGNTEAFFGQGTRLTVV.

The rearrangement uses TRBV6-5 and TRBJ2-1; 10 bases match TRBD2. After removal of 6 bases from V and 4 bases from J, the junction contained 3 bases not matched to a gene. CDR1 is MNHEY and CDR2 is SVGAGI in the germline V gene. This CDR3 region has 14 residues. CDR3 DNA sequence: TGTGCCAGCAGGAATAGCGGGAGGTACAATGAGCAGTTCTTC. Translating gives CASRNSGRYNEQFF.

CDR3 coding DNA: TGCAGCGTATTGATGGGGGATAGTGCTTACGAGCAGTACTTC. Translating gives CSVLMGDSAYEQYF. This chain uses TRBV29-1 with TRBJ2-7; D is possibly TRBD1 or TRBD2 (5 bases each). V shed 6 bases and J shed 4 bases, with 19 bases lying between them. Germline CDR1 and CDR2: SQVTM and ANQGSEA. CDR3 length: 14 residues.

The gene calls are TRBV2 and TRBJ2-1; D is perhaps TRBD2 (6 bases). CDR3 size: 10 residues. Germline V CDR1 and CDR2: SNHLY, FYNNEI. The CDR3 DNA is TGTGCAGGCCGGGGGAATGAGCAGTTCTTC. Its translation is CAGRGNEQFF.

This sequence joins TRBV5-6 and TRBJ2-1; a weak D match, TRBD1 (5 bases). Trimming shortened V by 0 bases and J by 6 bases, and 13 bases separated the two germline ends. The V gene's germline CDR1 is SGHDT and CDR2 YYEEEE. The CDR3 contains 15 residues. CDR3 in amino acids: CASSLAAQGGNEQFF. Written as DNA, the CDR3 is TGTGCCAGCAGCTTGGCGGCCCAGGGTGGCAATGAGCAGTTCTTC.

This rearrangement joins TRBV4-1 to TRBJ2-1; D is possibly TRBD2 (6 bases). Between the trimmed V and J ends, which lost 1 base and 4 bases, there was a span of 14 bases. The V gene's germline CDR1 is MGHRA and CDR2 YSYEKL. The CDR3 totals 16 residues. The CDR3, as DNA: TGCGCCAGCAGCCAAGTCCCCAGGGACTCTTACAATGAGCAGTTCTTC. It is translated as CASSQVPRDSYNEQFF.

The chain joins TRBV5-1 to TRBJ2-1; 14 nucleotides line up with TRBD2. The germline CDR1 and CDR2 sequences are SGHRS and YFSETQ. The CDR3 sequence is 17 residues long. Trimming cost V 4 bases and J 7 bases; bases outside gene matches: 10. This CDR3 is CASSRTPTSGRVNEQFF. CDR3 bases: TGCGCCAGCAGCCGTACCCCGACTAGCGGGAGGGTAAATGAGCAGTTCTTC.

The genes are TRBV6-1 and TRBJ2-5, with D unclear. Germline values: CDR1 MNHNS, CDR2 SASEGT. V dropped 4 bases and J dropped 5 bases, with 8 bases sitting between them. The CDR3 has 12 residues. CDR3 in DNA: TGTGCCAGCAGTGGGCCCCACGAGACCCAGTACTTC. This sequence encodes CASSGPHETQYF.